This passage covers 6 T cell receptor beta chains from one sample sequenced in a study of identical twins. MiXCR, run by TCRdb on the 5' RACE reads, gives a single entry per CDR3 protein. The data show hundreds of thousands of distinct CDR3 sequences, with less than 10% seen just once and 4.5% to 5.5% held by the top ten. The sequencing sample was made of memory (CD45RO+) T cells sorted from blood. All receptors derive from a woman aged 18-29 years in good health.

The rearrangement uses TRBV27 and TRBJ2-1; TRBD2 agrees at 9 bases. CDR3 length: 17 amino acids. The J segment lost 1 base and the V segment lost 0 bases, leaving 4 bases of the junction unmatched. CDR1 and CDR2 from the germline V gene are MNHEY and SMNVEV (reference sequence). CDR3 sequence: CASSLSLSGGSYNEQFF. The DNA of the CDR3 is TGTGCCAGCAGTTTATCGCTGAGCGGGGGGTCCTACAATGAGCAGTTCTTC.

This clonotype has ten or more counts. The chain joins TRBV7-2 to TRBJ2-5; D remains unclear. The CDR3 runs 13 residues. The V end was cut by 3 bases, the J end by 4 bases, with 9 bases between. Per germline, CDR1 SGHTA and CDR2 FQGNSA. The chain's CDR3 is CASSFTSGETQYF. CDR3 sequence (DNA): TGTGCCAGCAGCTTTACCTCGGGAGAGACCCAGTACTTC.

There are a few counts of this clonotype. V is TRBV7-8 and J is TRBJ1-1; D not certain. The CDR3 is 16 residues long. Germline V CDR1 and CDR2: SGHVS, FQNEAQ. Written as DNA, the CDR3 is TGTATCCTTATGGGCAGTCAACTCATCATGAACACTGAAGCTTTCTTT. Encoded protein: CILMGSQLIMNTEAFF.

In its sample, this clonotype was seen a few times. This chain uses TRBV3-1 with TRBJ2-7; 7 bases are shared with TRBD1. The CDR3 is 12 residues long. The V segment lost 6 bases and the J segment 6 bases; nucleotides outside the gene matches: 5. CDR1 is LGHDT, CDR2 YNNKEL, per germline (reference sequence). The CDR3: CASRGNRGEQYF. The CDR3 DNA is TGTGCCAGCAGGGGAAACAGGGGCGAGCAGTACTTC.

CDR3 amino acids: CASSSPAGGIYEQYF. As DNA, the CDR3 is TGTGCCAGCAGTTCGCCAGCGGGGGGGATCTACGAGCAGTACTTC. The V gene is TRBV27, the J gene TRBJ2-7; 10 nucleotides line up with TRBD2. The V gene end was trimmed by 4 bases and the J gene end by 3 bases; junction bases not matched to a gene: 6. Germline-derived CDR1 and CDR2 are MNHEY and SMNVEV (reference sequence). The CDR3 has 15 amino acids.

There are many counts of this clonotype. The chain recombines TRBV12-3 or TRBV12-4 with TRBJ1-2; D is undetermined. V was pared by 2 bases and J by 5 bases, with 9 bases between. This CDR3 is built from 13 residues. The chain's CDR3 is CASSLMGRYGYTF. CDR3 sequence (DNA): TGTGCCAGCAGTTTAATGGGGAGATATGGCTACACCTTC.